This T cell receptor (beta chain) was sequenced for a study of T cell responses to AZD1222 COVID-19 vaccine. General observations from the study: Reportedly, nearly half of unique spike TCRs recognized epitopes outside B.1.351/B.1.1.7 mutations.

Measured with immunoSEQ multiplex PCR; TCRdb has only the in-frame clones, and not every one. The sample holds about 18,000 clones, over 85% seen once. This CDR3 is 13 amino acids long. Looked up from germline, CDR1 is MNHEY and CDR2 is SVGAGI. V dropped 6 bases and J dropped 2; count of bases not matched to a gene: 3. Concerning this clone: The target antigen is unknown.

The chain joins TRBV6-5 to TRBJ1-2; 7 nucleotides align to TRBD1. The sample here was peripheral blood, taken 28 days after the second AZD1222 dose. This TCR was sampled from an adult who received the AZD1222 COVID-19 vaccine. The DNA for the CDR3 is TGTGCCAGCAGGACAGGGCTGAACTATGGCTACACCTTC. Protein: CASRTGLNYGYTF.